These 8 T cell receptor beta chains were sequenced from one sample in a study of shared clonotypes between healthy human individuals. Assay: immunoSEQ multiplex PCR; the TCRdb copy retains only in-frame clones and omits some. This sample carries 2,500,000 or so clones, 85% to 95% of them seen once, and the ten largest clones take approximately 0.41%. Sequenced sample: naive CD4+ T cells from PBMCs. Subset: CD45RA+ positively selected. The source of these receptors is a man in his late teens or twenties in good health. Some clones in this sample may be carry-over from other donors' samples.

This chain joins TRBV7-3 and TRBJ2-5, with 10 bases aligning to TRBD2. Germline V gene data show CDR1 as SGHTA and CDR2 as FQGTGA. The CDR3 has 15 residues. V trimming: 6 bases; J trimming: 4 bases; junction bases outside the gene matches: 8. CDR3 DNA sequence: TGTGCCAGCAGTCCTAGCGGGAGTATGGGAGAGACCCAGTACTTC. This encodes CASSPSGSMGETQYF.

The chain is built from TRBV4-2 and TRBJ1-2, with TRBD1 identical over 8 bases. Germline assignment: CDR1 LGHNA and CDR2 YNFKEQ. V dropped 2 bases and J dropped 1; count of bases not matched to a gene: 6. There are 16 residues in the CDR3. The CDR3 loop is CASSQSRDRSNYGYTF. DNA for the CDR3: TGTGCCAGCAGCCAATCCCGGGACAGGAGTAACTATGGCTACACCTTC.

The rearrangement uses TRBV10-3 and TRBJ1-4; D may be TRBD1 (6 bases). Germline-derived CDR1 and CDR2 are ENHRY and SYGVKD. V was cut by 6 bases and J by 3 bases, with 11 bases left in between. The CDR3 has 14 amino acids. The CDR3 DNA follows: TGTGCCATCAGCCGGGACAACGCTAATGAAAAACTGTTTTTT. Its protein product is CAISRDNANEKLFF.

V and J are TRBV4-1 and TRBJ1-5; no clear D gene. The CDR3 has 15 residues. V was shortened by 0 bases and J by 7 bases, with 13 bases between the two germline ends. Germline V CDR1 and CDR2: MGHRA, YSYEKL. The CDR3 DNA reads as TGCGCCAGCAGCCAAGATGGCCCGGCGCGGCAGCCCCAGCATTTT. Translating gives CASSQDGPARQPQHF.

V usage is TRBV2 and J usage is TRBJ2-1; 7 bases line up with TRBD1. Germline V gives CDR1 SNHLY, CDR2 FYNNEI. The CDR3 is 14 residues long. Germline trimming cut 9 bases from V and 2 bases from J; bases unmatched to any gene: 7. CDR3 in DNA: TGTGCCAGGGGGTCAGGGGGTGCCTACAATGAGCAGTTCTTC. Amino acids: CARGSGGAYNEQFF. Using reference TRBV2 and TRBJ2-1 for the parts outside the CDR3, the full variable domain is EPEVTQTPSHQVTQMGQEVILRCVPISNHLYFYWYRQILGQKVEFLVSFYNNEISEKSEIFDDQFSVERPDGSNFTLKIRSTKLEDSAMYFCARGSGGAYNEQFFGPGTRLTVL.

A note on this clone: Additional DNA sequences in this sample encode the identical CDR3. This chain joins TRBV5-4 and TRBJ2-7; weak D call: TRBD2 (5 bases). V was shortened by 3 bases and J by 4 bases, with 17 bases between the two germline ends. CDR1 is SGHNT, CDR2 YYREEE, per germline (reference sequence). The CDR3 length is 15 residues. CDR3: CASSSPAGNSYEQYF. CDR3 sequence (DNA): TGTGCCAGCAGCTCGCCCGCCGGGAACTCTTACGAGCAGTACTTC.

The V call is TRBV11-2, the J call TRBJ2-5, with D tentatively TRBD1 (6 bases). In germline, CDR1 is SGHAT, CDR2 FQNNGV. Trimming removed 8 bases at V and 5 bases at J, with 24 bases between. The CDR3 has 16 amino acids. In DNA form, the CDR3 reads TGTGCCAGCGGATTGGGGGCAAACAGGGTACTTGAGACCCAGTACTTC. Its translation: CASGLGANRVLETQYF.

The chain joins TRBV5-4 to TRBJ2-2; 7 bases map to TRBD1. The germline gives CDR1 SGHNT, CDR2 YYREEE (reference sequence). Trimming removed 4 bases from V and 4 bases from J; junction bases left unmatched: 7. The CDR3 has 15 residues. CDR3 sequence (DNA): TGTGCCAGCAGCGGTGACAGGGCGGGCACCGGGGAGCTGTTTTTT. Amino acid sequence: CASSGDRAGTGELFF.